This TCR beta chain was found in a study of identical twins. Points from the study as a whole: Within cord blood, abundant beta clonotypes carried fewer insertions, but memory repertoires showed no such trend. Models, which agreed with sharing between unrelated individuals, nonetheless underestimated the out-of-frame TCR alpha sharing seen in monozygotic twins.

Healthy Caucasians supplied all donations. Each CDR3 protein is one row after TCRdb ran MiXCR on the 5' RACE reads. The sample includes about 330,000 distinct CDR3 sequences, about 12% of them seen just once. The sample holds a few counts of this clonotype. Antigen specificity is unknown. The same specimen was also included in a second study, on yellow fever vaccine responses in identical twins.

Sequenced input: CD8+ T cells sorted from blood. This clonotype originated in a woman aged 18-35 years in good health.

CDR3 amino acids: CASSLGLALPYEQYF. The CDR3 DNA reads as TGTGCCAGCAGTTTAGGACTAGCGCTACCCTACGAGCAGTACTTC. V is TRBV12-3 or TRBV12-4 and J is TRBJ2-7, with 8 bases identical to TRBD2. The CDR3 contains 15 residues. Trimming removed 1 base from V and 2 bases from J; junction bases left unmatched: 4.